This T cell receptor (beta chain) was captured in a study of beta chain features in type 1 diabetes. Turning to this clone: The antigen is unknown.

Sorting gave populations that all exceeded 98% purity. Every bit of the isolated RNA underwent reverse transcription, so sequencing read expressed TCRB transcripts. Sequenced by immunoSEQ multiplex PCR; TCRdb stores in-frame clones only, minus some. The sample yields hundreds of thousands of clones, approximately 10% seen once. V shed 0 bases, J shed 7 bases, and the junction held 6 bases outside the gene matches. CDR1 and CDR2 (germline): SGHTA, FQGTGA. The CDR3 is made up of 16 amino acids. Study conclusions and caveats: In comparison with healthy donors, patients had naive, central memory and Treg TCRB repertoires that appeared more similar.

The chain is built from TRBV7-3 and TRBJ2-2, with 9 bases fitting TRBD1. What was sequenced was naive CD4+ T cells from blood. This TCR was sampled from a woman aged 25-40 years in good health. The CDR3 sequence: CASSLTGTGIVGELFF. The CDR3 DNA reads TGTGCCAGCAGCTTAACCGGGACAGGGATAGTCGGGGAGCTGTTTTTT. Supplemented by reference TRBV7-3 and TRBJ2-2, the full variable domain reads GAGVSQTPSNKVTEKGKYVELRCDPISGHTALYWYRQSLGQGPEFLIYFQGTGAADDSGLPNDRFFAVRPEGSVSTLKIQRTERGDSAVYLCASSLTGTGIVGELFFGEGSRLTVL.